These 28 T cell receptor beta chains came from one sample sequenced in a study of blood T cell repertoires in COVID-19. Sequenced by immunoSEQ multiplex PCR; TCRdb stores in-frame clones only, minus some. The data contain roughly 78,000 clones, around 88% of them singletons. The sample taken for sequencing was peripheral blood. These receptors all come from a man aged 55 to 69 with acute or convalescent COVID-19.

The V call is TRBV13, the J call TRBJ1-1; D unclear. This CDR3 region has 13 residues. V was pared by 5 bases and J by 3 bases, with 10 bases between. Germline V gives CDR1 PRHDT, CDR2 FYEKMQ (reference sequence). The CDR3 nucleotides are TGTGCCAGCAGCCCCTGGGCCTACACTGAAGCTTTCTTT. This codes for CASSPWAYTEAFF.

The CDR3 region is CASSPLKDSVLSNEKLFF. For the CDR3, the DNA is TGTGCCAGCAGTCCACTCAAGGACAGCGTCCTTTCTAATGAAAAACTGTTTTTT. The chain links TRBV28 to TRBJ1-4; weak D call: TRBD1 (6 bases). Deletions cut 5 bases from V and 3 bases from J, with 22 bases between. CDR1 and CDR2 from the germline V gene are MDHEN and SYDVKM. This CDR3 has 18 amino acids.

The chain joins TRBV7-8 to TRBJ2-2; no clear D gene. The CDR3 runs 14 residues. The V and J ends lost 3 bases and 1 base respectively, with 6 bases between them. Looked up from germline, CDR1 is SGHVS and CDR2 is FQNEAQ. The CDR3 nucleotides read TGTGCCAGCAGCTTTAAACAGAACACCGGGGAGCTGTTTTTT. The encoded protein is CASSFKQNTGELFF. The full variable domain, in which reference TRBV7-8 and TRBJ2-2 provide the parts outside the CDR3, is GAGVSQSPRYKVAKRGQDVALRCDPISGHVSLFWYQQALGQGPEFLTYFQNEAQLDKSGLPSDRFFAERPEGSVSTLKIQRTQQEDSAVYLCASSFKQNTGELFFGEGSRLTVL.

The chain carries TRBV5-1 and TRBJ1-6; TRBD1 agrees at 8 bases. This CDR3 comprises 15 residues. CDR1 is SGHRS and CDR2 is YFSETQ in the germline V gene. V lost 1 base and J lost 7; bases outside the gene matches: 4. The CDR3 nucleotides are TGCGCCAGCAGCTTGACCGGACAGGGAAATTCACCCCTCCACTTT. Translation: CASSLTGQGNSPLHF.

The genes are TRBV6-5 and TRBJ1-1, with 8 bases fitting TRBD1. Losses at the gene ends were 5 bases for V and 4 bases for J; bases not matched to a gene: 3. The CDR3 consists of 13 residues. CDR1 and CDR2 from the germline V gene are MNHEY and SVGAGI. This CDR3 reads CASSLGTGTEAFF. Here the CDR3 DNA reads TGTGCCAGCAGTCTCGGGACAGGCACTGAAGCTTTCTTT.

For the CDR3, the DNA is TGTGCCAGCAGCCAGGTACTTGGGGCCGAGCAGTACTTC. Translation gives CASSQVLGAEQYF. The chain has TRBV3-1 (or the pseudogene TRBV3-2) and TRBJ2-7; D is perhaps TRBD1 (5 bases). The germline V gene encodes CDR1 LGHDT and CDR2 YNNKEL (reference sequence). The V end lost 3 bases, the J end lost 6 bases, and 12 bases lay between the germline ends. The CDR3 runs to 13 residues.

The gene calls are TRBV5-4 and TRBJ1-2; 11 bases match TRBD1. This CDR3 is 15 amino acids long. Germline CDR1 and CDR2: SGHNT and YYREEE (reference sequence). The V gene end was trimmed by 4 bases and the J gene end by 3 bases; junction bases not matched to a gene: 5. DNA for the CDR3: TGTGCCAGCAGCCTCGGACAGGGGGCTGACTATGGCTACACCTTC. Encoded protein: CASSLGQGADYGYTF.

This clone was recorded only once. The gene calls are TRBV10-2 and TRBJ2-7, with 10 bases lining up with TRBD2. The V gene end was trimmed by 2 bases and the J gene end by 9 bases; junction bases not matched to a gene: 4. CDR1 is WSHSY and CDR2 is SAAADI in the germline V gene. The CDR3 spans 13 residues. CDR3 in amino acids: CASSEGTSEGQYF. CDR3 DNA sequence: TGCGCCAGCAGTGAGGGGACTAGCGAAGGGCAGTACTTC.

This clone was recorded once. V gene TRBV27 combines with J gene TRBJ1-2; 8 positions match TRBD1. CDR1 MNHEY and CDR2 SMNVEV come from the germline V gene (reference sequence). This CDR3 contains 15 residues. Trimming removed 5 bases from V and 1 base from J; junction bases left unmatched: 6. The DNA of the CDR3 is TGTGCCAGCAGTCCGGACAGGGCCTATAACTATGGCTACACCTTC. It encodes CASSPDRAYNYGYTF.

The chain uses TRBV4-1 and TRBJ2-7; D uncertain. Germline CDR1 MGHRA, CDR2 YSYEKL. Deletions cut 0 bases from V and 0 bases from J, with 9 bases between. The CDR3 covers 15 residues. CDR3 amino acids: CASSQEGMSSYEQYF. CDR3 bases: TGCGCCAGCAGCCAAGAGGGCATGAGCTCCTACGAGCAGTACTTC.

CDR3 loop: CASSGGRPFNNSPLHF. The CDR3 DNA is TGTGCCAGCAGCGGAGGCCGACCATTCAATAATTCACCCCTCCACTTT. The chain has TRBV9 and TRBJ1-6; D remains ambiguous. Germline lookup yields CDR1 SGDLS and CDR2 YYNGEE. This CDR3 region has 16 residues. The V end lost 3 bases, the J end lost 5 bases, and 15 bases lay between the germline ends.

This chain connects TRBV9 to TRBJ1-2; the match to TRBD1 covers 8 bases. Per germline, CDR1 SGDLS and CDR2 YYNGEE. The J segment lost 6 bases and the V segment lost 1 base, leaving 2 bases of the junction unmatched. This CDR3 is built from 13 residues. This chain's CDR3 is CASSVRQGNGYTF. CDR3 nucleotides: TGTGCCAGCAGCGTAAGACAGGGGAATGGCTACACCTTC.

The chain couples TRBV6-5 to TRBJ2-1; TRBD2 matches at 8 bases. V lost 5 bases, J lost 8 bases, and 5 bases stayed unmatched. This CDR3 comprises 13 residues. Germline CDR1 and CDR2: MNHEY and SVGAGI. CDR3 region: CASSPGGGYEQFF. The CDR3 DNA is TGTGCCAGCAGTCCCGGGGGGGGGTATGAGCAGTTCTTC.

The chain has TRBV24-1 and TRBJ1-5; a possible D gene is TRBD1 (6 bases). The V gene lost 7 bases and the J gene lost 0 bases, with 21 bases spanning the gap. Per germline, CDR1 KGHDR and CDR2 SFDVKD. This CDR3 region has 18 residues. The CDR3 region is CATSPQDSAPYSNQPQHF. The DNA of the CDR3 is TGTGCCACCAGCCCCCAGGACAGCGCCCCTTATAGCAATCAGCCCCAGCATTTT.

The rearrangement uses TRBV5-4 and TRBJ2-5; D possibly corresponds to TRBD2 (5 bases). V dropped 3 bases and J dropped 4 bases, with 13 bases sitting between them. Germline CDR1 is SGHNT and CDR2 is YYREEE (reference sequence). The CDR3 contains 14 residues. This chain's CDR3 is CASSSREGRETQYF. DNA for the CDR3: TGTGCCAGCAGCTCCCGGGAAGGGAGAGAGACCCAGTACTTC.

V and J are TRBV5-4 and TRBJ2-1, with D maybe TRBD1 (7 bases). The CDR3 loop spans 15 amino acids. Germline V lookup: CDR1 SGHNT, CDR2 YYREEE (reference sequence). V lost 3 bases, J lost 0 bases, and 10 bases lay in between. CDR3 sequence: CASSSGGSSYNEQFF. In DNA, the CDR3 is TGTGCCAGCAGCTCAGGGGGGAGCTCCTACAATGAGCAGTTCTTC.

The CDR3 region is CASMGRRGRGVGEGEKLFF. The DNA for the CDR3 is TGTGCCAGTATGGGGAGACGCGGCAGGGGTGTTGGGGAAGGGGAAAAACTGTTTTTT. This chain links TRBV19 with TRBJ1-4; a weak D match, TRBD1 (6 bases). Trimming removed 7 bases from V and 8 bases from J, with 32 bases in between. CDR3 length: 19 residues. CDR1 LNHDA and CDR2 SQIVND come from the germline V gene (reference sequence).

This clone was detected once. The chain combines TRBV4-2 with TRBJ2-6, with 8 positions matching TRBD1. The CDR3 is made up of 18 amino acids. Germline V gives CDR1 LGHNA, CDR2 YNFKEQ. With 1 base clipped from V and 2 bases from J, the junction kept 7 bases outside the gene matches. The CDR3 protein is CASSQVGGQGPGANVLTF. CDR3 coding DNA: TGTGCCAGCAGCCAAGTCGGAGGACAGGGCCCTGGGGCCAACGTCCTGACTTTC.

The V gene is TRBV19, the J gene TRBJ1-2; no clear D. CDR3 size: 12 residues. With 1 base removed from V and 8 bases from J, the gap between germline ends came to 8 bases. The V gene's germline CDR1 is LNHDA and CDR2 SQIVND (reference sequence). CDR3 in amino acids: CASSIAGGGYTF. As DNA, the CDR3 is TGTGCCAGTAGTATAGCTGGCGGAGGCTACACCTTC.

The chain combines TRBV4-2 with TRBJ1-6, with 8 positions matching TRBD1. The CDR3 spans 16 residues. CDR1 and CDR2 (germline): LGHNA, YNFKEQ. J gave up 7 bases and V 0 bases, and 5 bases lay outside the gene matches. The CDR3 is CASSQDPGQVNSPLHF. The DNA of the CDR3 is TGTGCCAGCAGCCAAGATCCGGGACAGGTGAATTCACCCCTCCACTTT.

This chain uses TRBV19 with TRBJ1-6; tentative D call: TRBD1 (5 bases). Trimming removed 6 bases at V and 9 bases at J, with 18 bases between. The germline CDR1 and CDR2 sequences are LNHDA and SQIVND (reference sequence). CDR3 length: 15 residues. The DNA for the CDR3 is TGTGCCAGTAGAACTGGCCCGGGGGTTAGTTCACCCCTCCACTTT. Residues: CASRTGPGVSSPLHF.

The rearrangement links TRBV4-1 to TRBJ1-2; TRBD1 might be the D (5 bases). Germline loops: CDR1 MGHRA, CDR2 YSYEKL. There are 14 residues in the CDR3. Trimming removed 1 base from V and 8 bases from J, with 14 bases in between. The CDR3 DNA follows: TGCGCCAGCAGCCAAGTCGAGGGGAGGCAGGGCTACACCTTC. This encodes CASSQVEGRQGYTF.

The CDR3 nucleotides are TGTGCCAGTAGTCCCCTGACAGGGGGCCCAGGCGAGCAGTACTTC. Translating it yields CASSPLTGGPGEQYF. The chain has TRBV19 and TRBJ2-7, with TRBD1 matching over 10 bases. With 5 bases clipped from V and 6 bases from J, the junction kept 10 bases outside the gene matches. Germline lookup yields CDR1 LNHDA and CDR2 SQIVND (reference sequence). The CDR3 has 15 residues.

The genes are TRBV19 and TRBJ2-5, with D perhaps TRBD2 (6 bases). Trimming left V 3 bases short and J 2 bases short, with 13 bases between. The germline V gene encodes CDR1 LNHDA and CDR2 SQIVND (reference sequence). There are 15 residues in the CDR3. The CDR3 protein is CASSMFGGGQETQYF. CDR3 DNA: TGTGCCAGTAGTATGTTCGGGGGTGGGCAAGAGACCCAGTACTTC.

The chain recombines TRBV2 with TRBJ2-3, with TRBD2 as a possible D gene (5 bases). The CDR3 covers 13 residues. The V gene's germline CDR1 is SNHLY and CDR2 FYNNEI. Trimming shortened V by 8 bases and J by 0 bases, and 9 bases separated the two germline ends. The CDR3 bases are TGTGCCAGCGGCAGCGGTAGCACAGATACGCAGTATTTT. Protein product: CASGSGSTDTQYF.

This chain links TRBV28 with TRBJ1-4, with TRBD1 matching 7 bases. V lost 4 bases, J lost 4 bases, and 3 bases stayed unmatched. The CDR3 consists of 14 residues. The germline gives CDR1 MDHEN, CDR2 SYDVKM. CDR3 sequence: CASSWDRVNEKLFF. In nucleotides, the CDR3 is TGTGCCAGCAGTTGGGACAGAGTTAATGAAAAACTGTTTTTT.

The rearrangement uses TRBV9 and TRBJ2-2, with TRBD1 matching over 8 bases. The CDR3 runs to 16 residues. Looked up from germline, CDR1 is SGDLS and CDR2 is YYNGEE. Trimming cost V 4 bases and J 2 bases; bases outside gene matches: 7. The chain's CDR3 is CASSISGTGNTGELFF. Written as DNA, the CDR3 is TGTGCCAGCAGCATTTCCGGGACAGGAAACACCGGGGAGCTGTTTTTT.

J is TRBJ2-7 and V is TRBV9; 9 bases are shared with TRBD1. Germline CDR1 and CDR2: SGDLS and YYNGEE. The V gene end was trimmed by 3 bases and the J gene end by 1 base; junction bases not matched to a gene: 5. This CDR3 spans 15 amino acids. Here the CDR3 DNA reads TGTGCCAGCAGCGCCCGGGACAGGGATTCCTACGAGCAGTACTTC. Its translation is CASSARDRDSYEQYF.